Below are 30 T cell receptor beta chains sequenced from a single sample in a study of response to subunit inactivated influenza vaccine. TCRdb redid the calling of the RT-PCR reads with MiXCR, one entry per CDR3 protein. Of 600,000 to 850,000 distinct CDR3 sequences in the sample, about 15% are singletons; the top ten hold roughly 7.2%. The sample here was PBMCs from blood, taken roughly 15 days before vaccination. The source of these receptors is a man aged 50-60 years who received an inactivated influenza vaccine.

In its sample, this clonotype was seen a few times. J is TRBJ1-2 and V is TRBV20-1; 12 bases map to TRBD1. The CDR3 sequence is 15 residues long. The germline V gene has CDR1 DFQATT and CDR2 SNEGSKA (reference sequence). Trimming took 0 bases from V and 4 from J; bases not matched to a gene: 3. CDR3 sequence reads: CSARDPGQGAYGYTF. The CDR3 nucleotides read TGCAGTGCTAGAGACCCGGGACAGGGGGCCTATGGCTACACCTTC.

The chain uses TRBV27 and TRBJ2-1; the match to TRBD2 covers 7 bases. The CDR3 has 16 residues. In germline, CDR1 is MNHEY, CDR2 SMNVEV (reference sequence). J lost 1 base, V lost 5 bases, and 8 bases had no gene match. The CDR3 protein is CASSPLISGSYNEQFF. CDR3 nucleotide sequence: TGTGCCAGCAGTCCTTTGATTAGCGGGTCCTACAATGAGCAGTTCTTC.

This clonotype was seen ten or more times. J is TRBJ2-3 and V is TRBV20-1; TRBD2 aligns across 7 bases. The junction had 6 bases not matched to a gene; V was cut back by 5 bases and J by 4 bases. CDR3 length equals 13 residues. CDR1 DFQATT and CDR2 SNEGSKA come from the germline V gene (reference sequence). The CDR3 sequence is CSAAAGRADTQYF. The CDR3 DNA sequence: TGCAGTGCTGCAGCAGGGAGGGCAGATACGCAGTATTTT.

The chain joins TRBV20-1 to TRBJ2-1, with TRBD2 matching 8 bases. J was trimmed by 0 bases and V by 0 bases; bases with no gene match: 10. The CDR3 has 18 residues. Per germline, CDR1 DFQATT and CDR2 SNEGSKA (reference sequence). The CDR3 is CSARDGLAGHSSYNEQFF. DNA for the CDR3: TGCAGTGCTAGAGATGGCCTAGCGGGCCATAGCTCCTACAATGAGCAGTTCTTC.

The chain is built from TRBV9 and TRBJ2-1; the D gene is possibly TRBD2 (5 bases). Germline values: CDR1 SGDLS, CDR2 YYNGEE. Trimming shortened V by 3 bases and J by 2 bases, and 9 bases separated the two germline ends. The CDR3 sequence is 14 residues long. CDR3 DNA: TGTGCCAGCAGCGGGGAGAGGACCTACAATGAGCAGTTCTTC. Residues: CASSGERTYNEQFF.

This clonotype came up a few times. The chain uses TRBV28 and TRBJ2-2; D is perhaps TRBD1 (5 bases). The germline gives CDR1 MDHEN, CDR2 SYDVKM. The CDR3 is made up of 15 amino acids. V was trimmed by 6 bases and J by 3 bases, leaving 14 bases between them. CDR3 DNA: TGTGCCAGCAGCCTGTGGGGCAGCTACACCGGGGAGCTGTTTTTT. Its translation: CASSLWGSYTGELFF.

The chain combines TRBV20-1 with TRBJ2-3, with 7 nucleotides matching TRBD1. CDR3 length: 14 residues. Per the germline V gene, CDR1 is DFQATT and CDR2 is SNEGSKA (reference sequence). J was trimmed by 1 base and V by 4 bases; bases with no gene match: 5. CDR3 DNA: TGCAGTGCTACCGGACAGGTTGGCACAGATACGCAGTATTTT. Translated: CSATGQVGTDTQYF.

This clonotype turned up a few times. V is TRBV28 and J is TRBJ2-1; TRBD2 matches at 14 bases. Germline values: CDR1 MDHEN, CDR2 SYDVKM. This CDR3 has 15 amino acids. V trimming: 6 bases; J trimming: 7 bases; junction bases outside the gene matches: 5. The CDR3 loop is CASRTGTSGSNEQFF. DNA for the CDR3: TGTGCCAGCAGAACCGGGACTAGCGGGAGTAATGAGCAGTTCTTC.

This clonotype was counted a few times. The chain employs TRBV9 and TRBJ2-2; D tentatively fits TRBD1 or TRBD2 (5 bases each). Germline V gene sequence: CDR1 SGDLS, CDR2 YYNGEE. This CDR3 region has 14 residues. Trimming shortened V by 0 bases and J by 4 bases, and 7 bases separated the two germline ends. The CDR3 DNA reads as TGTGCCAGCAGCGTAGGTGGGGGCACCGGGGAGCTGTTTTTT. This gives the protein CASSVGGGTGELFF.

This clonotype appeared a few times. This chain uses TRBV3-1 with TRBJ2-5, with D maybe TRBD2 (5 bases). V was trimmed by 3 bases and J by 8 bases, leaving 10 bases between them. CDR3 length equals 12 residues. The V gene's germline CDR1 is LGHDT and CDR2 YNNKEL (reference sequence). CDR3 coding DNA: TGTGCCAGCAGCCACGAGGACTCTACCCAGTACTTC. It yields the protein CASSHEDSTQYF.

A word on this clonotype: The junction departs from the called germline gene at one end, perhaps through a read error. V is TRBV12-3 or TRBV12-4 and J is TRBJ2-2, with D maybe TRBD1 (6 bases). The CDR3 covers 15 residues. Here the CDR3 reads CASGFTGSNTGELFF. The CDR3 bases are TGTGCCAGCGGTTTTACAGGGTCGAACACCGGGGAGCTGTTTTTT.

The gene calls are TRBV28 and TRBJ2-1, with D possibly being TRBD2 (5 bases). Trimming left V 8 bases short and J 0 bases short, with 14 bases between. CDR1 is MDHEN and CDR2 is SYDVKM in the germline V gene. The CDR3 covers 15 residues. DNA of the CDR3: TGTGCCAGCTTTCCTAGCTTAAGCTCCTACAATGAGCAGTTCTTC. Encoded protein: CASFPSLSSYNEQFF.

This clonotype was detected only a few times. The rearrangement links TRBV2 to TRBJ2-2; tentative D call: TRBD1 (6 bases). Germline assignment: CDR1 SNHLY and CDR2 FYNNEI. This CDR3 is built from 16 residues. Trimming took off 5 bases at V and 4 bases at J, with 17 bases between the two ends. The CDR3 here is CASSQGNPRSTGELFF. CDR3 DNA: TGTGCCAGCAGTCAGGGGAACCCAAGGAGCACCGGGGAGCTGTTTTTT.

The rearrangement uses TRBV7-6 and TRBJ2-7; TRBD1 is a possible D gene (6 bases). Germline V gene sequence: CDR1 SGHVS, CDR2 FNYEAQ. The V gene lost 1 base and the J gene lost 0 bases, with 25 bases spanning the gap. There are 20 residues in the CDR3. The CDR3 DNA sequence: TGTGCCAGCAGCTTAGTGGCCAGGGGTCCCTCACGGGGCTTCTCCTACGAGCAGTACTTC. Translation: CASSLVARGPSRGFSYEQYF.

This clonotype was seen a few times. The chain combines TRBV7-9 with TRBJ2-7, with a possible D match to TRBD1 (6 bases). V gave up 3 bases and J gave up 3 bases, with 12 bases separating them. From germline, CDR1 is SEHNR and CDR2 FQNEAQ (reference sequence). This CDR3 spans 14 amino acids. CDR3: CASSLTGWVYEQYF. Here the CDR3 DNA reads TGTGCCAGCAGCTTGACAGGTTGGGTCTACGAGCAGTACTTC.

A few counts support this clonotype. V gene TRBV20-1 combines with J gene TRBJ2-3; D gene ambiguous. The germline gives CDR1 DFQATT, CDR2 SNEGSKA (reference sequence). The CDR3 consists of 13 residues. The ends were cut back, 6 bases at V and 2 bases at J, with 12 bases in the middle. DNA of the CDR3: TGCAGTGCCAAGAGAGGATACACAGATACGCAGTATTTT. Amino acid sequence: CSAKRGYTDTQYF.

This chain connects TRBV20-1 to TRBJ2-3; no clear D. Germline V gives CDR1 DFQATT, CDR2 SNEGSKA (reference sequence). V lost 4 bases to trimming and J lost 2 bases, with 7 bases between them. The CDR3 spans 12 residues. In nucleotides, the CDR3 is TGCAGTGCTATAATGTCCACAGATACGCAGTATTTT. Translated, it gives CSAIMSTDTQYF.

This clonotype turned up a few times. This rearrangement joins TRBV12-3 or TRBV12-4 to TRBJ2-2; TRBD1 agrees at 9 bases. The CDR3 loop spans 15 amino acids. The V gene end was trimmed by 6 bases and the J gene end by 4 bases; junction bases not matched to a gene: 6. The CDR3 loop is CASSLTGGVTGELFF. CDR3 nucleotides: TGTGCCAGCAGCTTGACAGGGGGGGTCACCGGGGAGCTGTTTTTT.

In this sample, this clonotype turned up a few times. The gene calls are TRBV9 and TRBJ2-3; 7 bases match TRBD2. With V trimmed by 0 bases and J by 1 base, 5 bases remained unmatched. CDR1 is SGDLS, CDR2 YYNGEE, per germline. CDR3 length: 16 residues. CDR3: CASSVEAGTRTDTQYF. The CDR3, as DNA: TGTGCCAGCAGCGTAGAAGCGGGGACCCGCACAGATACGCAGTATTTT.

This clonotype was seen a few times. The chain joins TRBV20-1 to TRBJ1-3; unclear D gene. This CDR3 has 12 residues. Per germline, CDR1 DFQATT and CDR2 SNEGSKA (reference sequence). V lost 4 bases and J 1 base, leaving 5 bases between the germline ends. The CDR3 DNA sequence: TGCAGTGCTATCAAATCTGGAAACACCATATATTTT. As protein: CSAIKSGNTIYF.

This clonotype came up many times. The chain has TRBV20-1 and TRBJ1-6; no clear D. V was shortened by 4 bases and J by 4 bases, with 14 bases between the two germline ends. Germline values: CDR1 DFQATT, CDR2 SNEGSKA (reference sequence). The CDR3 runs to 15 residues. CDR3 region: CSAIETRGYNSPLHF. CDR3 DNA: TGCAGTGCTATAGAAACTAGAGGTTATAATTCACCCCTCCACTTT.

In its sample, this clonotype was seen many times. This chain links TRBV19 with TRBJ2-7, with 10 bases fitting TRBD2. After removal of 5 bases from V and 5 bases from J, the junction contained 12 bases not matched to a gene. Germline values: CDR1 LNHDA, CDR2 SQIVND (reference sequence). This CDR3 has 16 amino acids. The chain's CDR3 is CASSSPSLAGVDEQYF. DNA of the CDR3: TGTGCCAGTAGTTCCCCGTCCCTAGCGGGAGTTGACGAGCAGTACTTC.

In this sample, this clonotype turned up a few times. The J gene is TRBJ2-2, the V gene TRBV20-1; possibly TRBD2 for D (6 bases). The CDR3 runs 16 residues. Germline CDR1 reads DFQATT; CDR2 reads SNEGSKA (reference sequence). Deletions cut 1 base from V and 1 base from J, with 13 bases between. CDR3 nucleotides: TGCAGTGCTAGAGGAGCCCTAGCGTGGAACACCGGGGAGCTGTTTTTT. Amino acids: CSARGALAWNTGELFF.

V usage is TRBV2 and J usage is TRBJ2-1; 7 bases agree with TRBD1. Losses at the gene ends were 3 bases for V and 8 bases for J; bases not matched to a gene: 13. CDR3 length equals 16 residues. Per germline, CDR1 SNHLY and CDR2 FYNNEI. The CDR3 here is CASSDGTATTHDEQFF. For the CDR3, the DNA is TGTGCCAGCAGTGATGGGACAGCGACGACTCACGATGAGCAGTTCTTC. Full variable domain (rest looked up from reference TRBV2 and TRBJ2-1): EPEVTQTPSHQVTQMGQEVILRCVPISNHLYFYWYRQILGQKVEFLVSFYNNEISEKSEIFDDQFSVERPDGSNFTLKIRSTKLEDSAMYFCASSDGTATTHDEQFFGPGTRLTVL.

This clonotype was seen a handful of times. The rearrangement uses TRBV19 and TRBJ1-4, with D possibly matching TRBD1 (5 bases). This CDR3 region has 11 residues. Trimming took off 10 bases at V and 7 bases at J, with 10 bases between the two ends. CDR1 LNHDA and CDR2 SQIVND come from the germline V gene (reference sequence). The CDR3 spells CATGQGEKLFF. The DNA of the CDR3 is TGTGCCACCGGACAAGGTGAAAAACTGTTTTTT.

This sequence joins TRBV2 and TRBJ2-2; perhaps D is TRBD1 or TRBD2 (5 bases each). Trimming left V 6 bases short and J 1 base short, with 18 bases between. This CDR3 comprises 17 residues. The germline CDR1 and CDR2 sequences are SNHLY and FYNNEI. CDR3 protein: CASRGRQPPVNTGELFF. DNA of the CDR3: TGTGCCAGCAGGGGACGGCAGCCGCCGGTGAACACCGGGGAGCTGTTTTTT.

The genes are TRBV30 and TRBJ2-1; TRBD1 agrees at 9 bases. The CDR3 contains 14 residues. Germline V gene sequence: CDR1 GTSNPN, CDR2 SVGIG (reference sequence). J lost 8 bases, V lost 4 bases, and 9 bases had no gene match. CDR3 in amino acids: CAWNRDRAADEQFF. In DNA, the CDR3 is TGTGCCTGGAACCGGGACAGGGCAGCGGATGAGCAGTTCTTC.

In this sample, this clonotype turned up a few times. The V gene is TRBV5-1, the J gene TRBJ2-5; D is undetermined. CDR1 is SGHRS and CDR2 is YFSETQ in the germline V gene. Trimming stripped 5 bases from V and 5 bases from J, with 19 bases between. This CDR3 region has 15 residues. The CDR3 bases are TGCGCCAGCAGTCGCCAGGTTATTCTAGGGGAGACCCAGTACTTC. It encodes CASSRQVILGETQYF.

With regard to this clonotype: One end of the junction fails to match germline, which may point to a read error. The chain carries TRBV7-7 and TRBJ2-7, with TRBD1 as a possible D gene (6 bases). The length of the CDR3 is 13 residues. Germline V gives CDR1 SSHAT, CDR2 FNYEAQ (reference sequence). In DNA form, the CDR3 reads TGTGCTAGCAGCCCCGCCAGGGGCAGCGAGCAGTACTTC. Its translation: CASSPARGSEQYF.

The rearrangement links TRBV6-2 or TRBV6-3 to TRBJ1-2, with D unresolved. Germline loops: CDR1 MNHEY, CDR2 SVGEGT. The CDR3 consists of 13 residues. Trimming stripped 0 bases from V and 3 bases from J, with 5 bases between. This chain's CDR3 is CASSYSADYGYTF. As DNA, the CDR3 is TGTGCCAGCAGTTACTCGGCCGACTATGGCTACACCTTC.